The rows below give T cell receptor beta chains drawn from one sample of a study of tumor-infiltrating lymphocytes in glioblastoma multiforme. TCRdb fed the multiplex PCR reads into MiXCR, producing one record per CDR3 protein. The sample carries roughly 13,000 distinct CDR3 sequences, almost 65% recorded once. The sequenced material came from brain tumor tissue. The receptors here all came from a male donor with glioblastoma. CDR3s include the opening cysteine and the closing phenylalanine or tryptophan. The D gene is left open where the match is weak. Where a row states a size, it is once, few, many or the class of an expanded clone; other rows omit it.

clone_size j_call d_call v_call cdr3_nt cdr3_aa
once TRBJ2-3 TRBD2 TRBV28 TGTGCCAGCAGCCCGGGGGGGGGCGTCCACAGATACGCAGTATTT CASSPGGGVHRYAVF
few TRBJ2-2 - TRBV6-6 TGTGCCAGCAGGGGGGACTCAAACACCGGGGAGCTGTTTTTT CASRGDSNTGELFF
few TRBJ2-3 TRBD1 TRBV5-1 TGCGCCAGCAGCCTTGGACAGGGAGCAGATACGCGGTATTTT CASSLGQGADTRYF
once TRBJ2-6 - TRBV13 TGTGCCAGCAGAAAGACACAGTGGGCAATTTCTGGGGCCAACATCCTGACTTTC CASRKTQWAISGANILTF
- TRBJ2-7 - TRBV20-1 TGCAGTGCCCACCCCCTGGGGACCCACGAGCAGTACTTC CSAHPLGTHEQYF
- TRBJ2-2 TRBD2 TRBV4-2 TGTGCCAGCAGCCAAGATAGCGGGGGGGCCGGGGAGCTGTTTTTT CASSQDSGGAGELFF
- TRBJ2-1 - TRBV5-1 TGCGCCAGCAGCTCAGTGGGCGCTTATAATGAGCAATTCTTC CASSSVGAYNEQFF
- TRBJ2-3 - TRBV12-3/TRBV12-4 TGTGCCAGCAGCCCCGGTTTTATGGACAGAAAAATCAGAGATACGCAGTATTTT CASSPGFMDRKIRDTQYF
- TRBJ1-4 TRBD1 TRBV6-5 TGTGCCAGGCAGGGGGGCGGGGATGAAAAACTGTTTTTT CARQGGGDEKLFF
few TRBJ2-1 - TRBV11-2 TGTGCCAGCAGCGTAGGTATGGGGAATGAGCAGTTCTTC CASSVGMGNEQFF
- TRBJ1-1 TRBD1 TRBV20-1 TGCAGTGCTAGGGGGACAGGGGACACTGAAGCTTTCTTT CSARGTGDTEAFF
- TRBJ2-5 TRBD2 TRBV6-2/TRBV6-3 TGTGCCAGCACCAAGACTAGCGGGGGTCAAGAGACCCAGTACTTC CASTKTSGGQETQYF
- TRBJ1-5 - TRBV12-3/TRBV12-4 TGTGCCGGCAGTCCTACCAATCAGCCCCAGCGTTTT CAGSPTNQPQRF
- TRBJ1-6 - TRBV4-1 TGCGCCGACCAAAGCCTGGCATCTGGGGTTTCACCCCTCCACTTT CADQSLASGVSPLHF
medium-sized TRBJ2-5 - TRBV6-1 TGTGCCAGCAGTGCCCTAAGGGCGAGCCAAGAGACCCAGTACTTC CASSALRASQETQYF
- TRBJ2-5 - TRBV20-1 TGCAGTGCTAGAGGGGGCCACCAAGAGACCCAGTACTTC CSARGGHQETQYF
- TRBJ2-4 - TRBV6-5 TGTGCCAGCAGTTACGGCGTGGGAAAAAACATTCAGTACTTC CASSYGVGKNIQYF
medium-sized TRBJ2-7 - TRBV20-1 TGCAGTGCTGAGGGGGGGGGGACCTACGAGCAGTACTTC CSAEGGGTYEQYF
- TRBJ2-7 - TRBV5-1 TGCGCCAGCAGCTTTAATCCAATGGGCGAGCAGTACTTC CASSFNPMGEQYF
many TRBJ2-1 TRBD1 TRBV29-1 TGCAGCGTTGAAGACCCGGACAGGGGAACCTACAATGAGCAGTTCTTC CSVEDPDRGTYNEQFF
large TRBJ2-1 - TRBV11-2 TGTGCCAGCAGCTTAGGCCCCCCTAGCGTGCACAATGAGCAGTTCTTC CASSLGPPSVHNEQFF
- TRBJ2-2 TRBD2 TRBV11-2 TGTGTCAGAAGTCACGGACTAGACCCCGGGGAGCTGTTTTTT CVRSHGLDPGELFF
- TRBJ2-7 TRBD2 TRBV6-6 TGTGCCAGTAGTCCCCCTACTAGCGGGAACTCCTACGAGCAGTACTTC CASSPPTSGNSYEQYF
- TRBJ2-5 TRBD2 TRBV11-2 TGTGCCAGCAGAACGAGACTAGCTGTACAGACCCAGTACTTC CASRTRLAVQTQYF
- TRBJ2-5 TRBD2 TRBV7-9 TGTGCCAGCAGCCCCAACCTAGGCCTAGCGGGAGGTGAGACCCAGTACTTC CASSPNLGLAGGETQYF
few TRBJ2-7 - TRBV5-1 TGCGCCAGCACACCCAGGGGGGCTGAAACCTACGAGCAGTACTTC CASTPRGAETYEQYF
many TRBJ2-1 - TRBV11-1 TGTGCCAGCAGCGGGATTTACAATGAGCAGTTCTTC CASSGIYNEQFF
- TRBJ2-1 - TRBV13 TGTGCCAGTAGCTTAGGTCCTAGCTCCTACGAGCAGTTCTTC CASSLGPSSYEQFF
- TRBJ2-1 - TRBV20-1 TGCAATGCTAGACACTACAAACACTACAATGAGCAGTTCTTC CNARHYKHYNEQFF
- TRBJ2-1 TRBD2 TRBV10-3 TGTGCCATCAGTGACCCTAGCGGGAGCCTTCATCATGAGCAGTTCTTC CAISDPSGSLHHEQFF
- TRBJ2-1 - TRBV7-8 TGTGCCAGCAGCTTGGTACAACTAGCAGGTGAGCAGTTCTTC CASSLVQLAGEQFF
many TRBJ2-7 - TRBV11-2 TGTGCCAGCAGCTTAGGCTCTAGCGTCTACGAGCAGTACTTC CASSLGSSVYEQYF
- TRBJ2-7 - TRBV11-2 TGTGCCAGCAGCTTGGGACCGCCACGGGCCTACGAGCAGTACTTC CASSLGPPRAYEQYF
- TRBJ1-6 - TRBV29-1 TGCAGCGTTGCCATGGATAAAGAATCACCCCTCCACTTT CSVAMDKESPLHF
many TRBJ2-7 - TRBV5-5 TGTGCCAGCAGCTTTTCCGGGAGCGATTACGAGCGGTACTTC CASSFSGSDYERYF
- TRBJ1-1 TRBD1 TRBV9 TGTGCCAGCAGCCTAAACCGGGACAGGGACGACACTGAAGCTTTCTTT CASSLNRDRDDTEAFF
- TRBJ2-7 - TRBV12-3/TRBV12-4 TGTGCCAACAGTTTATTAAACTACTACGAGCAATACTTC CANSLLNYYEQYF
- TRBJ2-1 TRBD2 TRBV4-1 TGCGCCAGTAGCCGCCCCCCGGCGGGAGCCCACAATGAGCAGTTCTTC CASSRPPAGAHNEQFF
- TRBJ2-1 TRBD2 TRBV20-1 TGCTCCTCCCGGGGGGTTTACAATGAGCAGTTCTTC CSSRGVYNEQFF
- TRBJ1-1 - TRBV11-2 TGTGCCAGCATGAGGATTAGTGGACAGAACACTGAAGCTTTCTTT CASMRISGQNTEAFF
few TRBJ2-7 - TRBV10-2 TGCGCCAGCAGCCCGGAGGGGTACGAGCAGTACTTC CASSPEGYEQYF
- TRBJ2-2 - TRBV10-3 TGTGCCATCACAGGAACGAACACCGGGGAGCTGTTTTTT CAITGTNTGELFF
- TRBJ1-1 - TRBV29-1 TGCGGCGTTGATAGACCAGAGAACACTATAGCTTTCTTT CGVDRPENTIAFF
once TRBJ2-1 - TRBV11-3 TGTGCCAGCAGCTCGAGGGGGGAGGTTGAACGGTTCTTC CASSSRGEVERFF
- TRBJ2-2 TRBD2 TRBV6-6 TGTGCCAGCAGTTGCCCGGCGGGGGGCACCGGGGAGCTGTTTTTT CASSCPAGGTGELFF
- TRBJ2-2 TRBD2 TRBV13 TGTGCCAGCTGCGAAACTAGCGTGGCGAACACCCGGGAGCTGTTTTTT CASCETSVANTRELFF
- TRBJ1-2 - TRBV4-1 TGTGCCAGCAGCCAAGATCGATATAGGGGAAACTATGGCTACATCTTC CASSQDRYRGNYGYIF
- TRBJ1-2 - TRBV11-1 TGTGCCAGCAGCCCACGGACAGATAATGGCTACACCTTC CASSPRTDNGYTF
- TRBJ2-3 TRBD2 TRBV6-1 TGTGCCAGCAGTGAAGTTAGCGGGATTGCCTACACAGATACGCAGTATTTT CASSEVSGIAYTDTQYF
- TRBJ2-3 TRBD2 TRBV6-2/TRBV6-3 TGTGCCAGCAGTTACACGCCTAGCGGGGCATACACAGATACGCAATATTTT CASSYTPSGAYTDTQYF